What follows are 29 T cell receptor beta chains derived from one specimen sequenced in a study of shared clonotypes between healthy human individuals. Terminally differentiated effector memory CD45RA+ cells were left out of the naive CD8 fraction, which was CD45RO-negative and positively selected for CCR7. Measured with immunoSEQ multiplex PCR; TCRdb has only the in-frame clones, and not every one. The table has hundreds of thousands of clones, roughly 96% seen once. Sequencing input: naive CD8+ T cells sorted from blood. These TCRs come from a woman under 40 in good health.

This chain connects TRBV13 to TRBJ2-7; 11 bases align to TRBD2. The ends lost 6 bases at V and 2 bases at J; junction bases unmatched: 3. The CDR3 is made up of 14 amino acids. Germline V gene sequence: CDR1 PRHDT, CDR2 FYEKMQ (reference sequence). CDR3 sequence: CASSPSGRTYEQYF. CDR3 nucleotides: TGTGCCAGCAGTCCTAGCGGGAGGACCTACGAGCAGTACTTC.

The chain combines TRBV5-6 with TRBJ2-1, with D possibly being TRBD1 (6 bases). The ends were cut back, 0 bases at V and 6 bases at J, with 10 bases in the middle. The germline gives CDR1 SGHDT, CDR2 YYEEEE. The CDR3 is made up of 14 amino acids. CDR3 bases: TGTGCCAGCAGCTTGGAGGGGGTACTCAATGAGCAGTTCTTC. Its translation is CASSLEGVLNEQFF.

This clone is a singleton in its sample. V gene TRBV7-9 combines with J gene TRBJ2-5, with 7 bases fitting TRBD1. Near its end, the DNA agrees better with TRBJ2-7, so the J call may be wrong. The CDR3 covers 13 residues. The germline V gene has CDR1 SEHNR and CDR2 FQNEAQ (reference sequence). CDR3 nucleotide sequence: TGTGCCAGCAGCTTAGCAGGGGGCGACGAGCAGTACTTC. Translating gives CASSLAGGDEQYF.

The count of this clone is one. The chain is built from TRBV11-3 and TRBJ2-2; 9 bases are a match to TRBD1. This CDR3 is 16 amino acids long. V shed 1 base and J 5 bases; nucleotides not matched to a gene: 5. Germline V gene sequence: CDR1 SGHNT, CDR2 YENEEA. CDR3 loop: CASSLVTGGLTGELFF. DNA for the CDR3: TGTGCCAGCAGCTTAGTCACAGGGGGCTTAACCGGGGAGCTGTTTTTT.

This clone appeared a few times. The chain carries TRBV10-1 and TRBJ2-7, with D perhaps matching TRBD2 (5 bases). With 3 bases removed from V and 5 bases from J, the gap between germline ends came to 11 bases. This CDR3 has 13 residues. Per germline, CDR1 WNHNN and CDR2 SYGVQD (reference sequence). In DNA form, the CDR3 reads TGCGCCAGCAGTGACCCCGAGGAGGACGAGCAGTACTTC. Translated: CASSDPEEDEQYF.

CDR3 protein: CASSLLGAPNTGELFF. CDR3 in DNA: TGTGCCAGCAGTTTACTGGGGGCGCCAAACACCGGGGAGCTGTTTTTT. The chain employs TRBV27 and TRBJ2-2; D possibly corresponds to TRBD1 (6 bases). The CDR3 spans 16 residues. Germline loops: CDR1 MNHEY, CDR2 SMNVEV (reference sequence). V lost 2 bases to trimming and J lost 2 bases, with 12 bases between them.

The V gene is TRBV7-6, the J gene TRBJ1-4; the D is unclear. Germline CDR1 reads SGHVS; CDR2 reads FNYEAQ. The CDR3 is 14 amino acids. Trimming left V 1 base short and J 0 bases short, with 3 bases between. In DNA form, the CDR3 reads TGTGCCAGCAGCTTAGTCCCAACTAATGAAAAACTGTTTTTT. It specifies CASSLVPTNEKLFF.

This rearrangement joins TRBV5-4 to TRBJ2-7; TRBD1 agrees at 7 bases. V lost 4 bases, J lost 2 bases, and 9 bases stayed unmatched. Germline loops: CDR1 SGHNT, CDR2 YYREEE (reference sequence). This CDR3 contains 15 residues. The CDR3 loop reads CASSKGGQVPYEQYF. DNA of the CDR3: TGTGCCAGCAGCAAAGGAGGACAGGTTCCCTACGAGCAGTACTTC. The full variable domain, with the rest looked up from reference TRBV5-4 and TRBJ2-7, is ETGVTQSPTHLIKTRGQQVTLRCSSQSGHNTVSWYQQALGQGPQFIFQYYREEENGRGNFPPRFSGLQFPNYSSELNVNALELDDSALYLCASSKGGQVPYEQYFGPGTRLTVT.

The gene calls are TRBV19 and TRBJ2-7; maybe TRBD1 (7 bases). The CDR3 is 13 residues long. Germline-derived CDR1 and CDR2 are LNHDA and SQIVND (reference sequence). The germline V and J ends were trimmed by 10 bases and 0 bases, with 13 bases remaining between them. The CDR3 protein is CATRGEFSYEQYF. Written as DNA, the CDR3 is TGTGCCACCAGGGGGGAGTTCTCCTACGAGCAGTACTTC.

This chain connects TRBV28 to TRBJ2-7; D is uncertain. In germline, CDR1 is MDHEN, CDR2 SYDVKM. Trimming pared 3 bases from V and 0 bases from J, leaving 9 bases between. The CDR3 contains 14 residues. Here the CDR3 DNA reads TGTGCCAGCAGTTTCTCATACGGCTCCTACGAGCAGTACTTC. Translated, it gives CASSFSYGSYEQYF.

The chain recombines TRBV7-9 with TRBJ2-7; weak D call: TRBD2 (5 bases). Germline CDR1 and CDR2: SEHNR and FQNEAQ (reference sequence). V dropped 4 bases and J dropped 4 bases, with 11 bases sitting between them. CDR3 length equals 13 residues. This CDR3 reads CASSSISGYEQYF. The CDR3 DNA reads TGTGCCAGCAGCTCGATAAGCGGATACGAGCAGTACTTC.

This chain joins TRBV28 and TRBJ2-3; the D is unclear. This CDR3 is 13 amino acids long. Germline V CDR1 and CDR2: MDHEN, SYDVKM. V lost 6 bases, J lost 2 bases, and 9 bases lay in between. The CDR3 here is CASRALTTDTQYF. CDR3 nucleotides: TGTGCCAGCAGAGCACTAACCACAGATACGCAGTATTTT.

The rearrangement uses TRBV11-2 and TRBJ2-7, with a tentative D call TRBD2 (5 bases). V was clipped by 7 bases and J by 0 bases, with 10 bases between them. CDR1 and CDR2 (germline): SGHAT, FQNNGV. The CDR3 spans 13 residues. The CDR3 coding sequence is TGTGCCAGCAAACCGGGGAGCTCCTACGAGCAGTACTTC. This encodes CASKPGSSYEQYF.

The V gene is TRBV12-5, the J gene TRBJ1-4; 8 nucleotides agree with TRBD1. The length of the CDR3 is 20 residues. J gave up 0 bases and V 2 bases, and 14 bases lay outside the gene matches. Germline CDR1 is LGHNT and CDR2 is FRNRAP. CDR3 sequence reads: CASGLFRPGQVEATNEKLFF. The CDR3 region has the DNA TGTGCTAGTGGTTTGTTTCGGCCGGGACAGGTAGAGGCAACTAATGAAAAACTGTTTTTT.

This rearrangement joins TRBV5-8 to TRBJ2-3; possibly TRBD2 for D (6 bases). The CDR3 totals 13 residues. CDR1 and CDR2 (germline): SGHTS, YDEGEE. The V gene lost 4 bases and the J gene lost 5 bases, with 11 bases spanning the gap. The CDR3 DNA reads TGTGCCAGCAGCCCGTGGGGGGAAGATACGCAGTATTTT. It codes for CASSPWGEDTQYF.

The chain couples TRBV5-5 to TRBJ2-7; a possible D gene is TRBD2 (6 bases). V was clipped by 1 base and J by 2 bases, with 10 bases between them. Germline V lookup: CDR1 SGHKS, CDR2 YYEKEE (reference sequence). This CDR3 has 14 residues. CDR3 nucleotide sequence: TGTGCCAGCAGCTTGTCGGGAGTCGCCTACGAGCAGTACTTC. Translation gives CASSLSGVAYEQYF.

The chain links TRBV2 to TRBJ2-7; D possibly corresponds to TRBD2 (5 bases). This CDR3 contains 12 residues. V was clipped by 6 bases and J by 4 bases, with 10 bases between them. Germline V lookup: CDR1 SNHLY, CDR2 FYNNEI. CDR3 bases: TGTGCCAGCAGCGACTACACGTACGAGCAGTACTTC. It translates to CASSDYTYEQYF.

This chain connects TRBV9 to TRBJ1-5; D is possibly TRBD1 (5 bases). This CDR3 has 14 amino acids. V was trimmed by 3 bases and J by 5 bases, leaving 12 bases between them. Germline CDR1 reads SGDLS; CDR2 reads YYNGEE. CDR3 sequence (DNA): TGTGCCAGCAGCGGGGACGGAGGGGATCAGCCCCAGCATTTT. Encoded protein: CASSGDGGDQPQHF.

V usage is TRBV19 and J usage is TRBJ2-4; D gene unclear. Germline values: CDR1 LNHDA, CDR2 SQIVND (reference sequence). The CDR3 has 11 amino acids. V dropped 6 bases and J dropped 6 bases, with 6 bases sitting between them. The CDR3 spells CASRDANIQYF. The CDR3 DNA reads TGTGCCAGTAGAGACGCAAACATTCAGTACTTC.

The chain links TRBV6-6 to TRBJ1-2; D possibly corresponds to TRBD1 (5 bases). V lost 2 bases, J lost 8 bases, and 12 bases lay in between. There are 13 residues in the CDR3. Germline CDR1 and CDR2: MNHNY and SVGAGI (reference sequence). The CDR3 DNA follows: TGTGCCAGCAGTTACAGTCGGGACGGGGGCTACACCTTC. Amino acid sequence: CASSYSRDGGYTF.

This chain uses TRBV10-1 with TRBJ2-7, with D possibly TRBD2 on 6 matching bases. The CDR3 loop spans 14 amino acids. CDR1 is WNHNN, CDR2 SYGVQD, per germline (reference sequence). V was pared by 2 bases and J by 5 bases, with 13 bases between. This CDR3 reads CASSEGLLGDEQYF. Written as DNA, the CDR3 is TGCGCCAGCAGTGAGGGACTATTAGGGGACGAGCAGTACTTC.

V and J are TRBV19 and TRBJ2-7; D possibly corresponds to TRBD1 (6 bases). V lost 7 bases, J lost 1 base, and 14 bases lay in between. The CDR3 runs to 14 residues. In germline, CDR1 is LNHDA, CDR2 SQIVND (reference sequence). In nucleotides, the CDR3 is TGTGCCAGTACCTACAGGGTCGGTTCCTACGAGCAGTACTTC. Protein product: CASTYRVGSYEQYF.

CDR3 nucleotides: TGTGCCAGTAGTATGTCCCTAGTTAGGTACGAGCAGTACTTC. Residues: CASSMSLVRYEQYF. The chain has TRBV19 and TRBJ2-7; no definite D call. Germline V lookup: CDR1 LNHDA, CDR2 SQIVND (reference sequence). The germline V and J ends were trimmed by 3 bases and 4 bases, with 13 bases remaining between them. This CDR3 is built from 14 residues.

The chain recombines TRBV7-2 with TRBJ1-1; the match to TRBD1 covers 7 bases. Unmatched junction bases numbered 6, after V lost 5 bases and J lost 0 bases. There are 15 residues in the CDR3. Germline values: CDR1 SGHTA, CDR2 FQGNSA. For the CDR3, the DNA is TGTGCCAGCAGCCTGGGGGACAGCCTGAACACTGAAGCTTTCTTT. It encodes CASSLGDSLNTEAFF.

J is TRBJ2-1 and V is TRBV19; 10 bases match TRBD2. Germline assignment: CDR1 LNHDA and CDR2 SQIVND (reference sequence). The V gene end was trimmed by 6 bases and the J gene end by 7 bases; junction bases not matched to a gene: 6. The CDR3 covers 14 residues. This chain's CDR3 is CASRSGLAENEQFF. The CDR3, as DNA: TGTGCCAGTAGATCCGGACTAGCGGAGAATGAGCAGTTCTTC.

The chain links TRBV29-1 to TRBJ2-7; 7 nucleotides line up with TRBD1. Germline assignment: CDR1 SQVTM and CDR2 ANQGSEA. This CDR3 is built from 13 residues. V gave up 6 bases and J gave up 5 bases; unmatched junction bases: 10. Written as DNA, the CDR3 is TGCAGCGTCCTGGACAGGAAGGGCCACGAGCAGTACTTC. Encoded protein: CSVLDRKGHEQYF.

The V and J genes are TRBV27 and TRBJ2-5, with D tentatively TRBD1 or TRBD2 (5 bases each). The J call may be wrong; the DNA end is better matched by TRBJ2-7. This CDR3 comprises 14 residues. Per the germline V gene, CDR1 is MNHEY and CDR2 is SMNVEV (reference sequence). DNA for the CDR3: TGTGCCAGCAGTTTGACGGGGCCGTCCTACGAGCAGTACTTC. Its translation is CASSLTGPSYEQYF.

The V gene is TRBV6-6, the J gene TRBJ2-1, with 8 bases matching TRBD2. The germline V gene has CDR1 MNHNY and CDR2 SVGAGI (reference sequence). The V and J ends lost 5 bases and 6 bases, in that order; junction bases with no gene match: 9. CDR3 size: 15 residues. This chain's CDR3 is CASSLSGRTGNEQFF. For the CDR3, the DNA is TGTGCCAGCAGTCTCAGCGGGAGAACTGGCAATGAGCAGTTCTTC.

CDR3 coding DNA: TGTGCCAGCAGGAACGCTAACTACAATGAGCAGTTCTTC. Protein: CASRNANYNEQFF. The V gene is TRBV25-1, the J gene TRBJ2-1; D unclear. The ends were cut back, 6 bases at V and 3 bases at J, with 9 bases in the middle. CDR1 is MGHDK and CDR2 is SYGVNS in the germline V gene. The CDR3 is made up of 13 amino acids.